This entry lists 9 T cell receptor beta chains sequenced from one sample in a study of cytomegalovirus exposure and HLA in healthy donors. The PCR made use of 60 Vbeta and 13 Jbeta primers. TCRdb keeps only in-frame clones here, not all; method: immunoSEQ multiplex PCR. The sample records more than 100,000 clones, about 80% being singletons. The source material was PBMCs. These receptor sequences come from a female donor in good health and CMV-seropositive.

V and J are TRBV7-2 and TRBJ1-1; 7 nucleotides line up with TRBD1. There are 13 residues in the CDR3. V trimming: 5 bases; J trimming: 11 bases; junction bases outside the gene matches: 11. CDR1 and CDR2 from the germline V gene are SGHTA and FQGNSA. In DNA, the CDR3 is TGTGCCAGCAGCCCTCAGGGGGGATTAGGGGCTTTCTTT. It codes for CASSPQGGLGAFF.

The chain couples TRBV27 to TRBJ2-5, with D possibly TRBD1 on 5 matching bases. The germline V and J ends were trimmed by 2 bases and 2 bases, with 9 bases remaining between them. The CDR3 loop spans 14 amino acids. Germline assignment: CDR1 MNHEY and CDR2 SMNVEV (reference sequence). The CDR3 loop reads CASSLAGRQETQYF. The CDR3 DNA follows: TGTGCCAGCAGTTTAGCAGGGCGGCAAGAGACCCAGTACTTC.

J is TRBJ2-5 and V is TRBV2; no definite D call. The CDR3 is 13 residues long. Germline CDR1 is SNHLY and CDR2 is FYNNEI. Trimming pared 3 bases from V and 2 bases from J, leaving 7 bases between. The CDR3 bases are TGTGCCAGCAGTGACGGTCTTCAAGAGACCCAGTACTTC. Translation: CASSDGLQETQYF.

The J gene is TRBJ2-5, the V gene TRBV6-5; a possible D gene is TRBD2 (6 bases). The CDR3 spans 13 residues. The germline V gene has CDR1 MNHEY and CDR2 SVGAGI. Deletions cut 6 bases from V and 5 bases from J, with 13 bases between. The CDR3 here is CASSGGAWETQYF. The CDR3 nucleotides are TGTGCCAGCAGCGGAGGGGCTTGGGAGACCCAGTACTTC.

The CDR3 coding sequence is TGTGCCAGCAGCGTGACTAGCGGGGGGCTGAATGAGCAGTTCTTC. Its protein is CASSVTSGGLNEQFF. This sequence joins TRBV13 and TRBJ2-1, with TRBD2 matching over 13 bases. CDR1 is PRHDT, CDR2 FYEKMQ, per germline (reference sequence). CDR3 length equals 15 residues. V gave up 5 bases and J gave up 7 bases; unmatched junction bases: 5.

The rearrangement uses TRBV18 and TRBJ2-7; 12 bases line up with TRBD2. Germline V gives CDR1 KGHSH, CDR2 LQKENI. V lost 3 bases to trimming and J lost 4 bases; unmatched junction nucleotides: 7. The CDR3 is 16 residues long. CDR3 DNA sequence: TGTGCCAGCTCACCTTGGACTAGCGGGGCGTTTTACGAGCAGTACTTC. Translated, it gives CASSPWTSGAFYEQYF. Drawing the rest from reference TRBV18 and TRBJ2-7, the complete variable domain is NAGVMQNPRHLVRRRGQEARLRCSPMKGHSHVYWYRQLPEEGLKFMVYLQKENIIDESGMPKERFSAEFPKEGPSILRIQQVVRGDSAAYFCASSPWTSGAFYEQYFGPGTRLTVT.

The chain couples TRBV30 to TRBJ2-1, with 7 positions matching TRBD1. The V segment lost 5 bases and the J segment 0 bases; nucleotides outside the gene matches: 7. This CDR3 has 15 amino acids. The germline V gene has CDR1 GTSNPN and CDR2 SVGIG (reference sequence). CDR3 region: CAWDAGTVSYNEQFF. CDR3 coding DNA: TGTGCCTGGGACGCCGGGACAGTCTCCTACAATGAGCAGTTCTTC.

The chain uses TRBV5-4 and TRBJ2-1, with 7 bases lining up with TRBD2. This CDR3 region has 13 residues. Germline V gene sequence: CDR1 SGHNT, CDR2 YYREEE (reference sequence). The J segment lost 6 bases and the V segment lost 2 bases, leaving 2 bases of the junction unmatched. Here the CDR3 DNA reads TGTGCCAGCAGCTTAGTAGCGGGCAATGAGCAGTTCTTC. Translation gives CASSLVAGNEQFF.

This clone was found a few times. The chain employs TRBV5-1 and TRBJ2-3; 11 bases fit TRBD1. CDR3 length: 15 residues. V shed 2 bases and J 6 bases; nucleotides not matched to a gene: 5. Germline CDR1 and CDR2: SGHRS and YFSETQ. The CDR3 region is CASSFTGTGGDTQYF. In DNA, the CDR3 is TGCGCCAGCAGCTTTACCGGGACAGGGGGGGATACGCAGTATTTT.